This TCR beta chain was recovered during a study of cytomegalovirus exposure and HLA in healthy donors. The PCR had 60 Vbeta and 13 Jbeta primers. The table came from immunoSEQ multiplex PCR; TCRdb's copy has only in-frame clones and leaves some out. The sample has some 110,000 clones, around 74% seen once. The CDR3 totals 11 residues. Trimming took 8 bases from V and 6 from J, leaving 10 bases between them. Germline lookup yields CDR1 MNHEY and CDR2 SVGAGI. The clonotype was recovered from a woman in her fifties or sixties in good health and CMV-seropositive. This chain links TRBV6-5 with TRBJ1-1; no clear D. Material: PBMCs. The CDR3 coding sequence is TGTGCCAGCCTTCGAGGGTCTGAAGCTTTCTTT. This translates into CASLRGSEAFF.